This TCR beta chain was sequenced in a study of blood T cell repertoires in COVID-19 (dated by TCRdb to 2019 to 2021). Notes on the research overall: Samples from collaborators originated in the United States, Italy and Spain and spanned both the acute and convalescent phases of COVID-19. The sample metadata nearly always contained a de-identified subject ID, COVID-19 status, age in years and sex. The repertoires were released in a freely available public database intended as a resource for research on the immune response to SARS-CoV-2. The dataset comprised deeply sampled blood TCRbeta repertoires from subjects exposed to, actively infected with, or recovered from COVID-19. The material from the prospective study consisted of cDNA or gDNA derived from T cells, B-cell-depleted T cells, or PBMCs. Where available, HLA class I and class II types were obtained from metadata supplied by the sample provider rather than from assay-based typing. Samples came from the ongoing ImmuneRACE study (first 160 participants) plus 1,254 subjects from 6 global collaborators. Beyond this particular receptor, the publication reports: Clinical and demographic metadata were provided uncurated, with the amount varying by source and participant.

The CDR3 spans 15 residues, from the cysteine through the phenylalanine. Of all the DNA, just the CDR3 is kept, 45 bases in frame from base 1. V gives up 2 bases and J gives up 0 bases, and the segment between their germline ends measures 11 bases. Via the germline V gene (reference sequence), CDR1 is GTSNPN and CDR2 SVGIG. Enrolling through a virtual design, the prospective study's participants ranged in age from roughly 18 to 95 years and lived across roughly 23 United States geographic areas. In the prospective study, participants were assigned to cohorts based on the clinical history participants reported in a screening survey and a study questionnaire. ImmuneRACE Cohort 3 recovered participants were defined by two consecutive negative NP/OP PCR tests, healthcare professional clearance, or symptom resolution. Mobile phlebotomists in the prospective study collected whole blood, serum and a nasopharyngeal or oropharyngeal swab from every participant. Over a roughly 2-month period, participants in the prospective study had the option of providing additional blood draws and questionnaires. Prospective study blood samples were shipped either frozen or at room temperature before DNA extraction.

Remarks on this clone: The specificity of this receptor is unknown. It has no much larger one-base neighbor in the sample; base qualities were not kept.

The immunoSEQ Assay, a bias-controlled multiplex PCR, was used to amplify TCRbeta CDR3 regions from genomic DNA. From the authors' description of their analysis: The number of nucleated cells in each sample was estimated from the amplification of reference gene primers within the assay. To quantify the absolute abundance of each unique TCRbeta CDR3 rearrangement, sequence reads were collapsed and filtered. For each sample, productive Simpson clonality was calculated as the square root of Simpson's diversity index across productive rearrangements. The clones in this table, taken by TCRdb from immuneACCESS, are in-frame only. Not every clone is retained; where verified, under half of the shortfall comes from an unresolved V gene, and the cause of the rest is unknown. The V and J calls and clone size are taken from that table; D and trimming were inferred from the DNA. Here the sample has 150,000 to 200,000 clones; around 82% occur a single time. Of the sample, approximately 5.4% is held by the ten largest clones.

The sequence was obtained from a man in his forties who had recovered from COVID-19. The chain is assembled from TRBV30 and TRBJ2-1; TRBD1 is a weak D gene call, 6 bases matching. Sequenced: PBMCs or T cells enriched from blood (not recorded which). The CDR3 reads as follows: CAWSLDSNSYNEQFF. Read as DNA, the sequence is TGTGCCTGGAGTCTGGACAGTAACTCCTACAATGAGCAGTTCTTC.